The sequence of this T cell receptor (beta chain) was determined in a study of blood T cells in healthy people across ages. The study drew donors from healthy Caucasian individuals in Russia aged roughly 6 to 95. V was pared by 1 base and J by 8 bases, with 21 bases between. Germline V lookup: CDR1 SGHVS, CDR2 FNYEAQ. The CDR3 contains 16 residues. For the second PCR, which ran for 7 to 11 cycles, a sample-barcoded 5' primer and a J-beta primer mix were used. TCRdb re-analysed the 5' RACE reads in MiXCR, keeping a single row per CDR3 protein. There are roughly 1.5 million distinct CDR3 sequences in the sample; 35% to 45% occur only once, and just over 4% lies in the top ten.

The clonotype comes from a woman in her late teens or twenties in good health. The sequenced sample was blood. The chain carries TRBV7-6 and TRBJ2-7, with D possibly matching TRBD1 (6 bases). This CDR3 is CASSLETGRVYNKQYF. The CDR3 DNA is TGTGCCAGCAGCTTAGAGACAGGTAGAGTCTACAATAAGCAGTACTTC.